This TCR beta chain was found in a study of cytomegalovirus exposure and HLA in healthy donors. Study at large: Assignment to the Caucasian-associated ancestry cluster applied to roughly 80% of the 300 to 500 genotyped donors. Study conclusions and caveats: TCR beta sequences numbering 15,000 to 20,000 were associated with HLA alleles at 0.05 false discovery rate in a later analysis. Most TCR sequences were uncommon, yet certain public TCRs appeared in many donors.

A multiplex PCR was run with 60 Vbeta primers and 13 Jbeta primers. The method was immunoSEQ multiplex PCR; TCRdb's version includes in-frame clones alone and lacks a portion of them. Counted here are about 94,000 clones, nearly 80% occurring once; the ten biggest clones make up about 4%. The CDR3 sequence is 16 residues long. Germline CDR1 and CDR2: SGHNT and YYREEE (reference sequence). A word on this clone: Its target is not known. A junction end diverges from the germline sequence, so it may reflect a read error.

The sequenced sample consisted of PBMCs. This clonotype was obtained from a woman aged 40 to 50 in good health and CMV-seronegative. The V and J genes are TRBV5-4 and TRBJ2-1; 8 nucleotides agree with TRBD1. This CDR3 reads CASSQEGQGTYNEQFF. The CDR3 region has the DNA TGCGCCAGCAGCCAGGAAGGACAGGGAACCTACAATGAGCAGTTCTTC.